A single sample gave rise to the 10 T cell receptor beta chains below, sequenced in a study of blood T cell repertoires in COVID-19. Clones were sequenced by immunoSEQ multiplex PCR, and TCRdb holds only the in-frame ones, with some missing. The sample records around 190,000 clones, about 88% being singletons. The sample taken for sequencing was peripheral blood. These receptors came from a man aged 50-60 years with COVID-19, enrolled during active disease.

This chain uses TRBV19 with TRBJ1-3, with D hard to call. The CDR3 contains 15 residues. V was shortened by 9 bases and J by 0 bases, with 15 bases between the two germline ends. The germline CDR1 and CDR2 sequences are LNHDA and SQIVND (reference sequence). This CDR3 is CASAMRAPSGNTIYF. CDR3 DNA sequence: TGTGCCAGCGCGATGCGGGCTCCCTCTGGAAACACCATATATTTT.

This chain links TRBV7-3 with TRBJ2-1, with TRBD2 identical over 10 bases. CDR1 SGHTA and CDR2 FQGTGA come from the germline V gene. The CDR3 loop spans 16 amino acids. V was pared by 2 bases and J by 0 bases, with 1 base of the junction left unmatched. The CDR3 region has the DNA TGTGCCAGCAGCTTACTAGCGGGGGACTCCTACAATGAGCAGTTCTTC. This sequence encodes CASSLLAGDSYNEQFF.

This clone was detected a few times. This chain links TRBV6-6 with TRBJ2-2; 11 nucleotides agree with TRBD2. V lost 5 bases and J lost 3; bases outside the gene matches: 11. Looked up from germline, CDR1 is MNHNY and CDR2 is SVGAGI (reference sequence). This CDR3 has 18 residues. The CDR3 spells CASSPRLAGHIDTGELFF. The CDR3 DNA is TGTGCCAGCAGTCCCCGACTAGCGGGACATATAGACACCGGGGAGCTGTTTTTT.

The V call is TRBV12-5, the J call TRBJ2-7, with D unclear. V gave up 5 bases and J gave up 7 bases, with 12 bases separating them. The CDR3 loop spans 12 amino acids. CDR1 is LGHNT and CDR2 is FRNRAP in the germline V gene. CDR3 sequence reads: CASGPSPREQYF. CDR3 DNA sequence: TGTGCTAGTGGTCCAAGTCCTAGAGAGCAGTACTTC. The variable domain in full, with the rest retrieved from reference TRBV12-5 and TRBJ2-7, is DARVTQTPRHKVTEMGQEVTMRCQPILGHNTVFWYRQTMMQGLELLAYFRNRAPLDDSGMPKDRFSAEMPDATLATLKIQPSEPRDSAVYFCASGPSPREQYFGPGTRLTVT.

This chain uses TRBV10-3 with TRBJ2-3; possibly TRBD2 for D (6 bases). The germline V gene has CDR1 ENHRY and CDR2 SYGVKD. This CDR3 comprises 15 residues. Trimming removed 4 bases from V and 2 bases from J, with 13 bases in between. As DNA, the CDR3 is TGTGCCATCAGTGGTTCGGGCGGGAACACAGATACGCAGTATTTT. Protein: CAISGSGGNTDTQYF.

The chain combines TRBV18 with TRBJ1-1; possibly TRBD1 for D (6 bases). The CDR3 runs 16 residues. The germline V gene encodes CDR1 KGHSH and CDR2 LQKENI. Trimming pared 3 bases from V and 7 bases from J, leaving 21 bases between. The CDR3 region is CASSPLPGHDRGEAFF. The CDR3 DNA reads as TGTGCCAGCTCACCCTTACCGGGACACGACCGAGGTGAAGCTTTCTTT.

J is TRBJ2-5 and V is TRBV7-3; 10 bases fit TRBD1. Germline assignment: CDR1 SGHTA and CDR2 FQGTGA. CDR3 size: 15 residues. V lost 3 bases to trimming and J lost 2 bases; unmatched junction nucleotides: 3. CDR3 in amino acids: CASSLGQGRQETQYF. CDR3 coding DNA: TGTGCCAGCAGCTTGGGACAGGGGAGGCAAGAGACCCAGTACTTC.

This sequence joins TRBV5-1 and TRBJ2-2; TRBD2 aligns across 7 bases. J lost 6 bases, V lost 0 bases, and 17 bases had no gene match. Germline V gene lookup returns CDR1 SGHRS and CDR2 YFSETQ. The CDR3 runs to 19 residues. CDR3 bases: TGCGCCAGCAGCTTGGGTGGCGCGGCTAGCGGAACGGGCTCCGGGGAGCTGTTTTTT. Its translation: CASSLGGAASGTGSGELFF.

The chain has TRBV2 and TRBJ1-4; TRBD1 agrees at 8 bases. CDR1 and CDR2 from the germline V gene are SNHLY and FYNNEI. CDR3 length: 14 amino acids. Trimming took 6 bases from V and 10 from J; bases not matched to a gene: 10. CDR3 amino acids: CASSPGTGVRKLFF. CDR3 DNA: TGTGCCAGCAGCCCCGGGACAGGAGTAAGAAAACTGTTTTTT.

The chain has TRBV2 and TRBJ2-3, with a weak D call TRBD2 (6 bases). CDR1 and CDR2 (germline): SNHLY, FYNNEI. CDR3 length equals 14 residues. V was shortened by 6 bases and J by 0 bases, with 10 bases between the two germline ends. The CDR3 loop is CASREGISTDTQYF. The DNA for the CDR3 is TGTGCCAGCAGGGAGGGGATTAGCACAGATACGCAGTATTTT. Filled out from reference TRBV2 and TRBJ2-3, the complete variable domain reads EPEVTQTPSHQVTQMGQEVILRCVPISNHLYFYWYRQILGQKVEFLVSFYNNEISEKSEIFDDQFSVERPDGSNFTLKIRSTKLEDSAMYFCASREGISTDTQYFGPGTRLTVL.